Sequencing of this T cell receptor (beta chain) was carried out in a study of blood T cell repertoires in COVID-19. Overall study context: From T cells, B-cell-depleted T cells, or PBMCs came the material, which was cDNA or gDNA.

Original analysis: Counts of nucleated cells, estimated from reference gene primer amplification, were obtained. TCRdb's table, derived via immunoSEQ multiplex PCR, lists solely in-frame clones and lacks some. Clonal size and the V and J genes are those of that table, whereas D and trimming came from the DNA. The sample carries roughly 400,000 clones, approximately 93% recorded once. The study drew participants aged about 18 to 89 years from approximately 23 US areas. A PCR-confirmed or clinician-diagnosed COVID-19 case had contacted exposed participants within 2 weeks of entry. There are 15 residues in the CDR3. CDR1 and CDR2 (germline): SGHRS, YFSETQ. V lost 7 bases to trimming and J lost 2 bases; unmatched junction nucleotides: 8.

This chain joins TRBV5-1 and TRBJ2-2, with 7 bases identical to TRBD1. The sample was PBMCs or T cells enriched from blood (not recorded which). The source is a woman between 40 and 55 years old who had been exposed to COVID-19. CDR3 in DNA: TGCGCCAGCGGCACAGGGGACCCTAACACCGGGGAGCTGTTTTTT. Its protein is CASGTGDPNTGELFF.